This T cell receptor (beta chain) was sequenced during a study of siplizumab effects on memory and regulatory T cells. The CDR3 has 15 residues. Germline-derived CDR1 and CDR2 are SGHNT and YYREEE (reference sequence). V shed 1 base and J shed 1 base, with 11 bases lying between them. Assays covered 95,000 to 100,000 TCR templates per sample. TCRdb's table, derived via immunoSEQ multiplex PCR, lists solely in-frame clones and lacks some. This repertoire shows more than 95,000 clones, roughly 94% found once; its top ten account for around 1.5%. In the case of this clone: Its antigen is still unknown.

Study-level points and caveats: Siplizumab caused a significant drop in alloreactive sequences traceable to unstimulated CD4+ memory cells. Apparently key alloresponse contributors, naive T cells also seemed more diverse than memory cells.

Input material: non-Treg CD4+ T cells sorted from blood. This receptor was identified in a human donor in good health. The chain joins TRBV5-4 to TRBJ1-1; D gene uncertain. The CDR3 DNA reads TGTGCCAGCAGCTTGTTCAGCAGGCCGAACACTGAAGCTTTCTTT. It specifies CASSLFSRPNTEAFF. Variable domain in full (rest from reference TRBV5-4 and TRBJ1-1): ETGVTQSPTHLIKTRGQQVTLRCSSQSGHNTVSWYQQALGQGPQFIFQYYREEENGRGNFPPRFSGLQFPNYSSELNVNALELDDSALYLCASSLFSRPNTEAFFGQGTRLTVV.